This TCR beta chain was identified during a study of T cells expressing NK-cell markers. This CDR3 has 16 amino acids. Looked up from germline, CDR1 is SGHRS and CDR2 is YFSETQ. 5'RACE template switching built TCR beta cDNA with unique molecular identifiers. TCRdb re-called the 5' RACE reads and gives one entry per CDR3 protein, without DNA. In total, the table holds some 460,000 distinct CDR3 sequences. The chain employs TRBV5-1 and TRBJ2-2; TCRdb proposes TRBD1, but this gene call is untestable without DNA. This sequence originates from a woman aged 45 to 65 in good health. Sequencing used blood T cells: a sorted CD56 or NKG2C T cell subset, CD4+ or CD8+ T cells, or bulk PBMC T cells (not recorded which). The CDR3 here is CASSKAGQGITGELFF.